These T cell receptor beta chains were read from a single sample in a study of shared clonotypes between healthy human individuals. TCRdb's table, derived via immunoSEQ multiplex PCR, lists solely in-frame clones and lacks some. Counted here are roughly 2.5 million clones, over 85% occurring once; the ten biggest clones make up 0.13% to 0.15%. Sequencing was carried out using naive CD4+ T cells sorted from blood. The receptors stem from a man aged 18 to 30 in good health. Each CDR3 is given with its conserved first and last residue. The D gene is left open where the match is weak. Clone size is not always given. Where it is, it says once, few, many or a class for expanded clones.

CDR3aa	CDR3nt	abundance	d_gene	v_gene	j_gene
CASSLGVGYTF	TGTGCCAGCAGCTTGGGTGTAGGCTACACCTTC	NA	NA	TRBV5-6	TRBJ1-2
CASSANRGWEQYF	TGCGCCAGCAGCGCTAACAGGGGTTGGGAGCAGTACTTC	NA	TRBD1	TRBV5-1	TRBJ2-7
CASSTRRDTGELFF	TGTGCCAGCAGCACCAGGCGGGACACCGGGGAGCTGTTTTTT	few	NA	TRBV2	TRBJ2-2
CASRFDRVTGELFF	TGTGCCAGCAGGTTCGACAGGGTCACCGGGGAGCTGTTTTTT	once	TRBD1	TRBV6-5	TRBJ2-2
CASSIVVSRTSGAYEQYF	TGTGCCAGTAGTATAGTAGTTAGTAGGACTAGCGGCGCCTACGAGCAGTACTTC	NA	TRBD2	TRBV19	TRBJ2-7
CATSDSYNEQFF	TGTGCCACCTCGGACAGTTACAATGAGCAGTTCTTC	once	NA	TRBV10-3	TRBJ2-1
CASSRGRVGEKLFF	TGTGCCAGCAGCCGGGGGCGAGTGGGTGAAAAACTGTTTTTT	NA	NA	TRBV16	TRBJ1-4
CASSPPGQSEKLFF	TGTGCCAGCTCACCACCGGGACAGTCCGAAAAACTGTTTTTT	NA	TRBD1	TRBV18	TRBJ1-4
CASLSGASYEQYF	TGTGCCAGTCTTAGCGGGGCCTCCTACGAGCAGTACTTC	NA	TRBD2	TRBV6-1	TRBJ2-7
CASSPGPDWIYNEQFF	TGCGCCAGCAGCCCGGGCCCTGACTGGATATACAATGAGCAGTTCTTC	NA	NA	TRBV5-1	TRBJ2-1
CASSTEGPGAEQFF	TGCGCCAGCAGCACCGAGGGCCCGGGGGCTGAGCAGTTCTTC	NA	NA	TRBV5-1	TRBJ2-1
CASRAEYGYTF	TGTGCCAGCAGAGCGGAATATGGCTACACCTTC	NA	NA	TRBV6-5	TRBJ1-2
CASSYAQGNGEQYF	TGTGCCAGCAGTTACGCACAGGGGAATGGTGAGCAGTACTTC	NA	TRBD1	TRBV6-6	TRBJ2-7
CASKTGITDTQYF	TGTGCCAGCAAGACAGGGATAACAGATACGCAGTATTTT	NA	TRBD1	TRBV5-6	TRBJ2-3